The present T cell receptor beta chain was sequenced within a study of control samples from healthy donors and cancer patients. This table comes from immunoSEQ multiplex PCR, and its TCRdb copy is limited to in-frame clones, with some not included. The repertoire consists of about 120,000 clones, with about 94% occurring once and the leading ten covering 2% to 3%. Germline V gene sequence: CDR1 SGHVS, CDR2 FQNEAQ. The CDR3 is 15 residues long. V was pared by 7 bases and J by 5 bases, with 13 bases of the junction left unmatched. The sequenced sample was blood. The J gene is TRBJ2-7, the V gene TRBV7-8, with 8 bases identical to TRBD1. The TCR comes from a young man in good health. The CDR3 protein is CASTKDRDPFHEQYV. DNA for the CDR3: TGTGCCAGCACCAAGGACAGGGACCCTTTTCACGAGCAGTACGTC.